These 9 T cell receptor beta chains were sequenced from one sample in a study of cytomegalovirus exposure and HLA in healthy donors. PCR amplification relied on 60 Vbeta primers (plus 13 Jbeta primers). Sequencing used immunoSEQ multiplex PCR; TCRdb keeps in-frame clones, though not all of them. Among 120,000 to 150,000 clones listed, 70% to 90% were seen once. Sequencing was performed on PBMCs. These receptors were obtained from a middle-aged woman in good health and CMV-seropositive.

The chain has TRBV5-8 and TRBJ2-1; 11 nucleotides align to TRBD2. The V segment lost 5 bases and the J segment 9 bases; nucleotides outside the gene matches: 10. The CDR3 length is 15 residues. Germline CDR1 and CDR2: SGHTS and YDEGEE. The CDR3 DNA is TGTGCCAGCAGAGAAAGGGGTAGCGGGAGGGGTGAGCAGTTCTTC. Its translation: CASRERGSGRGEQFF. Using reference TRBV5-8 and TRBJ2-1 for the parts outside the CDR3, the full variable domain is EAGVTQSPTHLIKTRGQQATLRCSPISGHTSVYWYQQALGLGLQFLLWYDEGEERNRGNFPPRFSGRQFPNYSSELNVNALELEDSALYLCASRERGSGRGEQFFGPGTRLTVL.

This chain connects TRBV5-6 to TRBJ2-1; 9 bases agree with TRBD1. The CDR3 is 15 residues long. Germline V gives CDR1 SGHDT, CDR2 YYEEEE. J gave up 4 bases and V 4 bases, and 6 bases lay outside the gene matches. CDR3 coding DNA: TGTGCCAGCAGCCTTACCGGACAGGGGTACAATGAGCAGTTCTTC. Protein sequence: CASSLTGQGYNEQFF. Complete variable domain (other parts from reference TRBV5-6 and TRBJ2-1): DAGVTQSPTHLIKTRGQQVTLRCSPKSGHDTVSWYQQALGQGPQFIFQYYEEEERQRGNFPDRFSGHQFPNYSSELNVNALLLGDSALYLCASSLTGQGYNEQFFGPGTRLTVL.

This sequence joins TRBV18 and TRBJ1-2; no reliable D call. The CDR3 sequence is 12 residues long. V dropped 8 bases and J dropped 7 bases, with 14 bases sitting between them. CDR1 is KGHSH, CDR2 LQKENI, per germline. The CDR3 loop is CASLSGLAGYTF. The CDR3 coding sequence is TGTGCCAGCCTGTCGGGGTTGGCTGGCTACACCTTC.

In its sample, this clone was seen once. The genes are TRBV5-1 and TRBJ1-5, with D perhaps TRBD1 (5 bases). Germline V CDR1 and CDR2: SGHRS, YFSETQ. This CDR3 comprises 15 residues. V was pared by 1 base and J by 4 bases, with 12 bases between. The DNA for the CDR3 is TGCGCCAGCAGCTTGTTAGGGGATGGGAATCAGCCCCAGCATTTT. Amino acid sequence: CASSLLGDGNQPQHF.

A single count supports this clone. The chain joins TRBV14 to TRBJ2-1; maybe TRBD1 (5 bases). Per the germline V gene, CDR1 is SGHDN and CDR2 is FVKESK. The CDR3 loop spans 14 amino acids. V gave up 1 base and J gave up 9 bases, with 13 bases separating them. The CDR3 loop reads CASSQGGGVLEQFF. The CDR3, as DNA: TGTGCCAGCAGCCAAGGGGGCGGAGTTCTTGAGCAGTTCTTC.

CDR3 in amino acids: CASSLAGTKETQYF. CDR3 bases: TGTGCCAGCAGCTTAGCTGGCACCAAAGAGACCCAGTACTTC. This chain uses TRBV7-9 with TRBJ2-5, with D unresolved. The germline V gene encodes CDR1 SEHNR and CDR2 FQNEAQ (reference sequence). CDR3 length: 14 amino acids. V was clipped by 0 bases and J by 3 bases, with 8 bases between them.

DNA for the CDR3: TGTGCCAGCAGCTTAAGCGGGAGTAGAGATGAGCAGTTCTTC. As protein: CASSLSGSRDEQFF. The genes are TRBV7-8 and TRBJ2-1; 8 bases are shared with TRBD2. Losses at the gene ends were 2 bases for V and 8 bases for J; bases not matched to a gene: 5. The length of the CDR3 is 14 residues. In germline, CDR1 is SGHVS, CDR2 FQNEAQ. Using reference TRBV7-8 and TRBJ2-1 for the parts outside the CDR3, the full variable domain is GAGVSQSPRYKVAKRGQDVALRCDPISGHVSLFWYQQALGQGPEFLTYFQNEAQLDKSGLPSDRFFAERPEGSVSTLKIQRTQQEDSAVYLCASSLSGSRDEQFFGPGTRLTVL.

The rearrangement links TRBV19 to TRBJ2-2; D might be TRBD2 (5 bases). In germline, CDR1 is LNHDA, CDR2 SQIVND (reference sequence). The CDR3 contains 14 residues. V lost 3 bases to trimming and J lost 8 bases, with 13 bases between them. The CDR3 DNA sequence: TGTGCCAGTAGTATGCTAGCTTCTAGGGGGGAGCTGTTTTTT. This gives the protein CASSMLASRGELFF.

The V gene is TRBV18, the J gene TRBJ2-7; the match to TRBD2 covers 8 bases. CDR1 is KGHSH and CDR2 is LQKENI in the germline V gene. CDR3 length: 14 amino acids. Trimming took 4 bases from V and 5 from J; bases not matched to a gene: 7. The CDR3 region has the DNA TGTGCCAGCTCACAACGGGAGGGGATCCACGAGCAGTACTTC. The encoded protein is CASSQREGIHEQYF.